Listed below are T cell receptor beta chains from one sample, sequenced in a study of blood T cell repertoires in COVID-19. Method: immunoSEQ multiplex PCR; TCRdb's copy keeps in-frame clones and lacks some. The table lists 65,000 to 70,000 clones, over 70% of them singletons. The sequenced material came from peripheral blood. Source of these receptors: a man aged 50-59 years with active COVID-19. The conserved cysteine and the conserved F or W are not part of the CDR3 here. A D gene is named only where the DNA matches it firmly.

V gene,D gene,CDR3 protein
TRBV19,TRBD1,ASSAYRGFSYEQY
TRBV9,TRBD1,ASSPGTGGRYGYGYT
TRBV7-9,.,ASSPAGELF
TRBV7-2,TRBD1,ASSGAGGGLGYT
TRBV5-1,TRBD1,ASSRGQGNTEAF
TRBV12-5,.,ASGLGISPTSTDTQY
TRBV6-5,.,ASSLTSSYEQY
TRBV14,.,ASSQGTSSTDTQY
TRBV14,.,ASSLTGGTEAF
TRBV19,TRBD1,ASSIGQGTGAAAF
TRBV6-5,.,ASSPQPGQNQPQH
TRBV15,.,ATSRARGDEKLF
TRBV9,TRBD1,ASSVFGTGANEQF
TRBV5-1,TRBD1,ASSSTGRPTEAF
TRBV14,TRBD2,ASRSTSGSYNEQF
TRBV5-4,.,ASSLERGEAF
TRBV21-1,.,ASSGSGFCNQPQH
TRBV7-2,TRBD1,ASSWGQHNEKLF
TRBV7-2,.,ASSLSTGGANVLT
TRBV10-3,TRBD2,AISAPLGGGNNEQF
TRBV6-5,.,ASNPSGRTYEQY